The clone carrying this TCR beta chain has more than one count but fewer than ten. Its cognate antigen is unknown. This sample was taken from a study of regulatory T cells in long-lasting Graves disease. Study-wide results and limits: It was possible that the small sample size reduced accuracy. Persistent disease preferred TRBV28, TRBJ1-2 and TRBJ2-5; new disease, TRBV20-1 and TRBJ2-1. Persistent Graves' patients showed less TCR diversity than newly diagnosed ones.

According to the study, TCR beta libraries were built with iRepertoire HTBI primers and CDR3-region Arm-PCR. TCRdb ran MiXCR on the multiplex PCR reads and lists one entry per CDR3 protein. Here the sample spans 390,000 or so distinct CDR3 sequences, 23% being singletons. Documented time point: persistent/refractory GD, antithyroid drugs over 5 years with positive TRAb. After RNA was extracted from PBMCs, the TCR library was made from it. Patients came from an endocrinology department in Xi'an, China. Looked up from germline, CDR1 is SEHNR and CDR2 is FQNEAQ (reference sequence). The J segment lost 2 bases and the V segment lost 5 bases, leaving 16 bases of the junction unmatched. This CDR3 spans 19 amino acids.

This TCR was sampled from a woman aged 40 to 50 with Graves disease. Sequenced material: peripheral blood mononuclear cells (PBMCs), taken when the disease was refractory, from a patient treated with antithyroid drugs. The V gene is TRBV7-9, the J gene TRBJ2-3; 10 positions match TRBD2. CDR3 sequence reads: CASSEGLARIQLNTDTQYF. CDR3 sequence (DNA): TGTGCCAGCAGCGAGGGACTAGCGCGAATACAACTGAACACAGATACGCAGTATTTT.